The 4 T cell receptor beta chains below all came from one sample that was sequenced in a study of technical replicates of blood from a handful of donors. Repertoires were generated with immunoSEQ multiplex PCR, while TCRdb's copy carries only in-frame clones and drops some. The sample has 45,000 to 60,000 clones; about 94% are singletons. What was sequenced was PBMCs. The receptors derive from a human donor in good health. Some clones in this sample may be carry-over from other donors' samples.

The CDR3 nucleotides read TGCGCCAGCAGCCAAGAGCTCCGACAGGGCAATCAGCCCCAGCATTTT. Translation gives CASSQELRQGNQPQHF. The rearrangement links TRBV4-1 to TRBJ1-5; D is possibly TRBD1 (6 bases). Germline loops: CDR1 MGHRA, CDR2 YSYEKL. Trimming shortened V by 0 bases and J by 2 bases, and 11 bases separated the two germline ends. This CDR3 has 16 residues.

This clone was observed a few times. V usage is TRBV7-2 and J usage is TRBJ1-2; D is unclear. The V gene's germline CDR1 is SGHTA and CDR2 FQGNSA. V lost 5 bases and J lost 3, with 16 bases in between. This CDR3 comprises 15 residues. The CDR3 DNA is TGTGCCAGCAGCCAGGCTGGCTTACCCGACTATGGCTACACCTTC. It codes for CASSQAGLPDYGYTF.

CDR3 loop: CASSTPAYEGRGSGNTIYF. The CDR3 DNA reads TGTGCCAGCAGCACCCCCGCATATGAGGGCAGGGGCTCTGGAAACACCATATATTTT. The chain has TRBV11-2 and TRBJ1-3; a possible D gene is TRBD1 (6 bases). This CDR3 is 19 amino acids long. CDR1 SGHAT and CDR2 FQNNGV come from the germline V gene. Trimming took 5 bases from V and 0 from J, leaving 23 bases between them.

The V call is TRBV29-1, the J call TRBJ2-1; 9 nucleotides line up with TRBD2. The germline gives CDR1 SQVTM, CDR2 ANQGSEA. CDR3 length: 16 amino acids. V was clipped by 5 bases and J by 8 bases; unmatched bases: 16. The DNA of the CDR3 is TGCAGCGTTCGGCGGGGGGGCCTTCTCTTCAACGATGAGCAGTTCTTC. Protein product: CSVRRGGLLFNDEQFF.